This T cell receptor beta chain was captured in a study of CD8 T cells in ankylosing spondylitis. The study, taken as a whole, reports: Seemingly characteristic of ankylosing spondylitis blood was a TCR beta motif consisting of about 8 highly homologous variants. Reported data indicate significant enrichment of disease-linked clones within matched ankylosing spondylitis synovial fluid.

In regard to this clonotype: The antigen is not known.

CDR1 is LGHNA, CDR2 YSLEER, per germline. CDR3 length: 15 residues. V gave up 4 bases and J gave up 2 bases, with 12 bases separating them. Quantitative barcoded 5'-RACE was used to prepare TCR beta libraries. TCRdb reprocessed the 5' RACE reads with MiXCR, giving one entry per CDR3 protein. The sample lists around 300,000 distinct CDR3 sequences, less than 25% occurring once. The V and J genes are TRBV4-3 and TRBJ2-1, with a possible D match to TRBD2 (6 bases). The receptor was derived from a female donor with ankylosing spondylitis or in good health (not recorded which). The sample consisted of blood, either unsorted or a sorted T cell fraction (not recorded which). This CDR3 reads CASSLRELPYNEQFF. In DNA, the CDR3 is TGCGCCAGCAGCCTTCGGGAGTTGCCCTACAATGAGCAGTTCTTC.